This T cell receptor beta chain was captured in a study of T cells in Graves' hyperthyroidism and ophthalmopathy. Study-wide findings and caveats: Most clonotypes expanded in the thyroid (above 0.001) were also present in blood. The model's output predicted ophthalmopathy at a median of about 5.9 months prior to onset.

Uncontrolled infection, other autoimmune disease, pregnancy and lactation each barred patients from inclusion. Germline V gene data show CDR1 as DFQATT and CDR2 as SNEGSKA (reference sequence). The CDR3 covers 14 residues. The V end was cut by 2 bases, the J end by 4 bases, with 14 bases between. Amplification of TCR beta CDR3 regions was performed using RNA transcripts as template. Researchers ran a first-round RT-PCR on the TCR CDR3 using the HTBI primer set. TCRdb re-derived calls from the multiplex PCR reads in MiXCR, one entry per CDR3 protein. The sample records about 59,000 distinct CDR3 sequences, around 53% being singletons. In this sample, this clonotype turned up many times. Its matching antigen is unknown.

The genes are TRBV20-1 and TRBJ2-5; D is uncertain. The clonotype comes from a woman aged 55-70 years with Graves' ophthalmopathy. What was sequenced was blood. CDR3 bases: TGCAGTGCTAGACGGGCGGTAGGCTTAGAGACCCAGTACTTC. Encoded protein: CSARRAVGLETQYF.